This T cell receptor (beta chain) originates from a study of metastatic and nonmetastatic thyroid tumors. TCRdb redid the clone calls on the PCR reads using MiXCR. The sample has about 31,000 clones; about 20% are singletons. Thyroid surgery was preceded by no treatment in any patient. Many counts were recorded for this clone. The CDR3 runs 14 residues. Trimming took off 5 bases at V and 8 bases at J, with 16 bases between the two ends. Germline V gives CDR1 SGHTA, CDR2 FQGNSA. Sequencing was done on a sample of blood. V and J are TRBV7-2 and TRBJ1-3; D not resolved. The source is a female donor with papillary thyroid cancer or a benign thyroid nodule (not recorded which). Some clones in this sample may be carry-over from other donors' samples. The CDR3 here is CASSPSGSVDTIYF. The CDR3 DNA reads as TGTGCCAGCAGCCCCTCGGGGTCAGTGGACACCATATATTTT.